These 3 T cell receptor beta chains were all obtained from the same sample, sequenced in a study of identical twins. TCRdb re-analysed the 5' RACE reads in MiXCR, keeping a single row per CDR3 protein. The profile shows around 570,000 distinct CDR3 sequences, 9.6% of them singletons. The same data also contributed to another study, on yellow fever vaccine responses in identical twins.

Material for sequencing was PBMCs. These receptors came from a woman under 30 in good health.

The rearrangement joins TRBV7-9 to TRBJ1-1, with D perhaps matching TRBD1 (6 bases). V lost 5 bases and J 1 base, leaving 11 bases between the germline ends. Germline V gives CDR1 SEHNR, CDR2 FQNEAQ (reference sequence). This CDR3 is 14 amino acids long. The CDR3 protein is CASSQDSSNTEAFF. The CDR3 region has the DNA TGTGCCAGCAGCCAGGACAGTTCGAACACTGAAGCTTTCTTT.

The chain joins TRBV6-5 to TRBJ2-3; 12 nucleotides align to TRBD2. Germline trimming cut 4 bases from V and 4 bases from J; bases unmatched to any gene: 6. There are 16 residues in the CDR3. CDR1 is MNHEY and CDR2 is SVGAGI in the germline V gene. The CDR3 DNA reads as TGTGCCAGCAGTTCCAGACTAGCGGGAGCCCCAGATACGCAGTATTTT. It specifies CASSSRLAGAPDTQYF.

This clonotype was counted at least ten times. V usage is TRBV20-1 and J usage is TRBJ1-1; no clear D. Trimming pared 6 bases from V and 0 bases from J, leaving 11 bases between. CDR1 is DFQATT and CDR2 is SNEGSKA in the germline V gene (reference sequence). The CDR3 has 13 amino acids. DNA for the CDR3: TGCAGTGCCCTAGTGGGGATGAACACTGAAGCTTTCTTT. Amino acids: CSALVGMNTEAFF.